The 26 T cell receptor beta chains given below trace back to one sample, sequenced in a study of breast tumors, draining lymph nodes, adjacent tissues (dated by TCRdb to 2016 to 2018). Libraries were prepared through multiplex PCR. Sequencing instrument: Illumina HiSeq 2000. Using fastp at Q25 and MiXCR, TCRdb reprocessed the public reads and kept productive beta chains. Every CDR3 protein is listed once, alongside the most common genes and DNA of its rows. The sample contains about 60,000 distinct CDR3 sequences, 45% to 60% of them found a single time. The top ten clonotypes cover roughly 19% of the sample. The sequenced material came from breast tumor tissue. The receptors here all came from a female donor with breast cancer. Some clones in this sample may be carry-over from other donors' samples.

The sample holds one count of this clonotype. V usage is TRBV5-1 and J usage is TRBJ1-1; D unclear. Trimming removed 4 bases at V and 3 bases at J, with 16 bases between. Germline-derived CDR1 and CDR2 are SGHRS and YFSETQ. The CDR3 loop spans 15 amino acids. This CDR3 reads CASSHSPAAYTEAFF. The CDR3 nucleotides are TGCGCCAGCAGCCACTCCCCGGCAGCGTACACTGAAGCTTTCTTT.

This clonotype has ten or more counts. Here the CDR3 DNA reads TGCAGTGCTCGGGGGGGTTTTGGGTTTAGCAATCAGCCCCAGCATTTT. Its protein is CSARGGFGFSNQPQHF. This rearrangement joins TRBV20-1 to TRBJ1-5; D is possibly TRBD1 (5 bases). V was pared by 5 bases and J by 0 bases, with 17 bases between. The CDR3 is 16 amino acids. Germline CDR1 is DFQATT and CDR2 is SNEGSKA (reference sequence).

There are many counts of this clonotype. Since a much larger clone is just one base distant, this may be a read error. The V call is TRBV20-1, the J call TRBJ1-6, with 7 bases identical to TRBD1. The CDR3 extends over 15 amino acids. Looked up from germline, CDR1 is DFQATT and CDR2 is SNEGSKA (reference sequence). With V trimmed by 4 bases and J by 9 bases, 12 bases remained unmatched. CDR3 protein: CSAKIGQEGASPLHF. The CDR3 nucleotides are TGCAGTGCTAAGATCGGACAGGAAGGAGCTTCACCCCTCCACTTT.

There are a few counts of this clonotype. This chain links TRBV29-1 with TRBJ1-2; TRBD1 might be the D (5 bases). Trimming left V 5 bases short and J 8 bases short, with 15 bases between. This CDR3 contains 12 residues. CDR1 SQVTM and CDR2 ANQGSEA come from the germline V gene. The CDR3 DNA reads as TGCAGCGTTCGTGGGGGAATGGAGGGCTACACCTTC. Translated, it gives CSVRGGMEGYTF.

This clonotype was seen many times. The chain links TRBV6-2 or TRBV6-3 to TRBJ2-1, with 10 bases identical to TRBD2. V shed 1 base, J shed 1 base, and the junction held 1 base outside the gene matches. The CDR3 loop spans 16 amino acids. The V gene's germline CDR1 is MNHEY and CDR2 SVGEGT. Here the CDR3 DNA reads TGTGCCAGCAGTTACTTAGCGGGAGGTTCCTACAATGAGCAGTTCTTC. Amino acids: CASSYLAGGSYNEQFF.

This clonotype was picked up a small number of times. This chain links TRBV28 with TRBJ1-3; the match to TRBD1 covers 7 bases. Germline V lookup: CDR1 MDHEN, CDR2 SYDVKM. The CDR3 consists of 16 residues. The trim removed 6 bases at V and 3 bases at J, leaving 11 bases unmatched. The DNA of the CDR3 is TGTGCCAGCAGACCTCTCCCCGGGACAGATGGAAACACCATATATTTT. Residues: CASRPLPGTDGNTIYF.

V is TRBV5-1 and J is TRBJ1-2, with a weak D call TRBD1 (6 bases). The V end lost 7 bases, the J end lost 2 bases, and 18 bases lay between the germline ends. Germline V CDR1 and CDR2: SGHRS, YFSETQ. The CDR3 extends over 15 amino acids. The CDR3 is CASGGYGGPNYGYTF. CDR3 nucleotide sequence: TGCGCCAGCGGTGGATATGGGGGCCCAAACTATGGCTACACCTTC.

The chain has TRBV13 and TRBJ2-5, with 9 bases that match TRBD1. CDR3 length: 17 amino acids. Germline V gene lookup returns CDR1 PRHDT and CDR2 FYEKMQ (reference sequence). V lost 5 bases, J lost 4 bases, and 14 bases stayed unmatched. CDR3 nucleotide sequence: TGTGCCAGCAGCCCACCTGGACAGGGGTTCGACGTAGAGACCCAGTACTTC. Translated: CASSPPGQGFDVETQYF.

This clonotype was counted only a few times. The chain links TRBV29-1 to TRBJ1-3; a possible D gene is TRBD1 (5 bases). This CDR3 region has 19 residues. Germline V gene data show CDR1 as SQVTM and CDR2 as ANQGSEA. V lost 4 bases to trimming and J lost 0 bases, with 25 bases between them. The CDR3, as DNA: TGCAGCGTTGTTTACTACTTAGGGGAGGATGAGCGCTCTGGAAACACCATATATTTT. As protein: CSVVYYLGEDERSGNTIYF.

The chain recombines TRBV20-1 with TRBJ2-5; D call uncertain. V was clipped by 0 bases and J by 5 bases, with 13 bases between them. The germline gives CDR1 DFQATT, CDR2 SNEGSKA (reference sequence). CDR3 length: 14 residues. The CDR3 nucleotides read TGCAGTGCTAGAGAATTCAAGTTCGGTGAGACCCAGTACTTC. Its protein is CSAREFKFGETQYF.

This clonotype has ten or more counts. CDR3 in DNA: TGTGCCAGCAGCTCCGACTACACTCCGCAGTATTTT. Translation: CASSSDYTPQYF. V usage is TRBV7-6 and J usage is TRBJ2-3; a possible D gene is TRBD2 (5 bases). V lost 4 bases, J lost 10 bases, and 12 bases lay in between. The CDR3 covers 12 residues. Looked up from germline, CDR1 is SGHVS and CDR2 is FNYEAQ. Full variable domain (rest looked up from reference TRBV7-6 and TRBJ2-3): GAGVSQSPRYKVTKRGQDVALRCDPISGHVSLYWYRQALGQGPEFLTYFNYEAQQDKSGLPNDRFSAERPEGSISTLTIQRTEQRDSAMYRCASSSDYTPQYFGPGTRLTVL.

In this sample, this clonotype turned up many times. DNA for the CDR3: TGTGCCAGCAGCCAAGACTCCAGCTCTGGGGCCAACGTCCTGACTTTC. As protein: CASSQDSSSGANVLTF. The V gene is TRBV3-1, the J gene TRBJ2-6; D not resolved. V lost 0 bases, J lost 0 bases, and 6 bases lay in between. The CDR3 length is 16 residues. Germline V gene data show CDR1 as LGHDT and CDR2 as YNNKEL (reference sequence).

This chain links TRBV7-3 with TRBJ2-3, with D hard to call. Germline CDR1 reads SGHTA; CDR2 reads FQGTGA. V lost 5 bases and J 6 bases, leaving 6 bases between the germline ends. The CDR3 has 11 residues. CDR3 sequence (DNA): TGTGCCAGCAGCCCACCCGATACGCAGTATTTT. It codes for CASSPPDTQYF.

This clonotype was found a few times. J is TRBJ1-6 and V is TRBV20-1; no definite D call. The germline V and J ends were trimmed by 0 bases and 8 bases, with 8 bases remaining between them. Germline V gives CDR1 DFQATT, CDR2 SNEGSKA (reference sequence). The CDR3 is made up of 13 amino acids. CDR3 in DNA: TGCAGTGCTAGAGAATATACAGATTCACCCCTCCACTTT. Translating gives CSAREYTDSPLHF.

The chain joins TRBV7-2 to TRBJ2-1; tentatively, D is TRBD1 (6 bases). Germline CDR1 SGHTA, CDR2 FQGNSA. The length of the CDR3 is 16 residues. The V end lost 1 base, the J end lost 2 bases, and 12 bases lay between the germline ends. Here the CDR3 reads CASSLGGQGTYNEQFF. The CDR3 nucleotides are TGTGCCAGCAGCTTAGGGGGGCAGGGGACCTACAATGAGCAGTTCTTC.

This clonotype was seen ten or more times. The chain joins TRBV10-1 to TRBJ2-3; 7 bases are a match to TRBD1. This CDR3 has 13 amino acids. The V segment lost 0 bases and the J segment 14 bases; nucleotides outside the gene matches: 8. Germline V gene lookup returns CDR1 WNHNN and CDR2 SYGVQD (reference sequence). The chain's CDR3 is CASSESRQGRRYF. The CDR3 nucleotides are TGCGCCAGCAGTGAGTCCCGACAGGGCCGACGGTATTTT.

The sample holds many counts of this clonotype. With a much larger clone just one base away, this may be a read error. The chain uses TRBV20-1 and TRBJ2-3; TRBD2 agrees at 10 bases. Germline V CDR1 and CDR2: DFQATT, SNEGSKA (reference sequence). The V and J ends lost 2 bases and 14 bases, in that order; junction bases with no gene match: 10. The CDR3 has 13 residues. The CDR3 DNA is TGCAGTGCTAGACCCTCTAGCGGGAGAGCCATGTATTTT. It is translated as CSARPSSGRAMYF.

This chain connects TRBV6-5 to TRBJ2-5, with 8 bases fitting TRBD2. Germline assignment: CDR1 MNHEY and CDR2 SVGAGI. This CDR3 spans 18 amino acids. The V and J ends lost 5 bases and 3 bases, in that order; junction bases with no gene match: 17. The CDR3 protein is CASSPSIGAREGEETQYF. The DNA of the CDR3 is TGTGCCAGCAGTCCCTCGATCGGGGCACGGGAGGGAGAAGAGACCCAGTACTTC.

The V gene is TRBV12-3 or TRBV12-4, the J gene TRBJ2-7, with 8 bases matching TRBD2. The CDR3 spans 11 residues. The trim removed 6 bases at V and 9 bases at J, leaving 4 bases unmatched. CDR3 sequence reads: CASSGGDGQYF. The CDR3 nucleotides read TGTGCCAGCAGCGGGGGGGACGGGCAGTACTTC.

DNA for the CDR3: TGTGCCAGTAGGGTAGCGGGGGGGCAGGAGACCCAGTACTTC. Translation: CASRVAGGQETQYF. This chain connects TRBV19 to TRBJ2-5, with 11 bases fitting TRBD2. Trimming cost V 6 bases and J 5 bases; bases outside gene matches: 5. Germline V gives CDR1 LNHDA, CDR2 SQIVND (reference sequence). The CDR3 has 14 residues.

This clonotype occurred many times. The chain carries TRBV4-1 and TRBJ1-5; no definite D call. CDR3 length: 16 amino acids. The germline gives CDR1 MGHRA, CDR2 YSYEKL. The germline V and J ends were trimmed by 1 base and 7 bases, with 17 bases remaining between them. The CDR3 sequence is CASSQVGTKEMQPQHF. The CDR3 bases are TGCGCCAGCAGCCAAGTGGGCACAAAGGAGATGCAGCCCCAGCATTTT.

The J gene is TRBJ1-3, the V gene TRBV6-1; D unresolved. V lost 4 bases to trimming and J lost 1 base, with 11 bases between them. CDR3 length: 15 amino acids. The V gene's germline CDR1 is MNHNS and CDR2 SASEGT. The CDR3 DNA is TGTGCCAGCAGTGGTCAGCCATCGTCTGGAAACACCATATATTTT. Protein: CASSGQPSSGNTIYF.

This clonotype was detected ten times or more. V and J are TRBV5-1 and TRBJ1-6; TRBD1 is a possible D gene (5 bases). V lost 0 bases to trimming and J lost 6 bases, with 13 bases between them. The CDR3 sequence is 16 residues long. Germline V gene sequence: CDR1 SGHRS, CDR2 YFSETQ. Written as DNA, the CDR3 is TGCGCCAGCAGCTTGGCATCGACAGCCGTTAATTCACCCCTCCACTTT. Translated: CASSLASTAVNSPLHF. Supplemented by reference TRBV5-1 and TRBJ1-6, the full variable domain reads KAGVTQTPRYLIKTRGQQVTLSCSPISGHRSVSWYQQTPGQGLQFLFEYFSETQRNKGNFPGRFSGRQFSNSRSEMNVSTLELGDSALYLCASSLASTAVNSPLHFGNGTRLTVT.

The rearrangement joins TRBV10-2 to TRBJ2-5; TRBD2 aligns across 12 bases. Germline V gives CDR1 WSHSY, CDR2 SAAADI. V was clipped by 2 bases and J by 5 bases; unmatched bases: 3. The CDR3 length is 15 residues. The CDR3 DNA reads TGCGCCAGCAGTGAGGCTAGCGGGGGGGGGGAGACCCAGTACTTC. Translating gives CASSEASGGGETQYF.

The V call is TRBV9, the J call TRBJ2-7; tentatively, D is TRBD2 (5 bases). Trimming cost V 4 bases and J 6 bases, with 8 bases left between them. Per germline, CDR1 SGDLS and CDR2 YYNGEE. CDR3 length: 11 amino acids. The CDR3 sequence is CASSPRGEQYF. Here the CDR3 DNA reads TGTGCCAGCAGCCCCCGGGGCGAGCAGTACTTC. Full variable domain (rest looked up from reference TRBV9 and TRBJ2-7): DSGVTQTPKHLITATGQRVTLRCSPRSGDLSVYWYQQSLDQGLQFLIQYYNGEERAKGNILERFSAQQFPDLHSELNLSSLELGDSALYFCASSPRGEQYFGPGTRLTVT.

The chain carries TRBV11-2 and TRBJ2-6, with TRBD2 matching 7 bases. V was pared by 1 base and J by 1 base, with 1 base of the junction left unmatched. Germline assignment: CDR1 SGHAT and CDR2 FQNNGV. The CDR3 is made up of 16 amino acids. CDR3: CASSLGGGSGANVLTF. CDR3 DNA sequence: TGTGCCAGCAGCTTAGGGGGGGGGTCTGGGGCCAACGTCCTGACTTTC.